This T cell receptor beta chain comes out of a study of blood T cells in healthy people across ages. The sample providers were healthy Caucasian people from Russia, aged about 6 to 90. This clonotype was detected many times. What it recognizes is unknown. Alongside a J-beta primer mix, a sample-barcoded 5' primer served in a second PCR lasting about 7 to 12 cycles. Using its own MiXCR run on the 5' RACE reads, TCRdb lists one record per CDR3 protein. The sample has 700,000 to 850,000 distinct CDR3 sequences, under 40% seen once. The study, taken as a whole, reports: TCR beta diversity correlated strongly with naive T cell percentage.

The junction had 3 bases not matched to a gene; V was cut back by 4 bases and J by 7 bases. This CDR3 is built from 13 residues. From germline, CDR1 is MNHEY and CDR2 SVGAGI. The sample was blood. V is TRBV6-5 and J is TRBJ2-1; TRBD1 aligns across 8 bases. This TCR was sampled from a man between 18 and 35 years old in good health. The CDR3 loop is CASSSRQGNEQFF. Here the CDR3 DNA reads TGTGCCAGCAGTTCCCGACAGGGGAATGAGCAGTTCTTC.